The 20 T cell receptor beta chains presented below share a single source sample, sequenced in a study of radiotherapy plus CTLA-4 blockade in lung cancer. Here immunoSEQ multiplex PCR was the method, and the copy in TCRdb shows in-frame clones only, minus some. Among over 100,000 clones listed, approximately 90% were seen once. Source: peripheral blood, taken from a patient treated with radiotherapy plus ipilimumab. The receptors originated from a human donor with non-small cell lung cancer that progressed on radiotherapy plus ipilimumab.

This sequence joins TRBV7-8 and TRBJ1-4, with 10 positions matching TRBD1. After removal of 4 bases from V and 2 bases from J, the junction contained 10 bases not matched to a gene. CDR3 length: 18 amino acids. Germline CDR1 and CDR2: SGHVS and FQNEAQ. For the CDR3, the DNA is TGTGCCAGCAGCTCTCCGGGACAGGGGCTTTGGACTAATGAAAAACTGTTTTTT. This sequence encodes CASSSPGQGLWTNEKLFF.

The gene calls are TRBV30 and TRBJ1-2; D gene ambiguous. The CDR3 contains 16 residues. The V end was cut by 4 bases, the J end by 7 bases, with 25 bases between. Per germline, CDR1 GTSNPN and CDR2 SVGIG (reference sequence). The CDR3 nucleotides are TGTGCCTGGACTGACGGGGTAAACCAACTTCTAAGTGGCTACACCTTC. This codes for CAWTDGVNQLLSGYTF.

The genes are TRBV5-4 and TRBJ1-2; D ambiguous. Trimming removed 1 base at V and 4 bases at J, with 5 bases between. Germline CDR1 reads SGHNT; CDR2 reads YYREEE (reference sequence). The CDR3 sequence is 12 residues long. The CDR3 loop is CASSLSAYGYTF. The CDR3 bases are TGTGCCAGCAGCTTGTCCGCCTATGGCTACACCTTC.

The chain combines TRBV9 with TRBJ2-2, with TRBD1 identical over 8 bases. The CDR3 contains 15 residues. The trim removed 4 bases at V and 4 bases at J, leaving 6 bases unmatched. The germline V gene has CDR1 SGDLS and CDR2 YYNGEE. The CDR3 is CASSTRTGSTGELFF. CDR3 DNA sequence: TGTGCCAGCAGCACCCGGACAGGGAGCACCGGGGAGCTGTTTTTT.

The chain uses TRBV7-2 and TRBJ1-5; 9 bases are a match to TRBD1. Germline trimming cut 5 bases from V and 3 bases from J; bases unmatched to any gene: 8. The germline gives CDR1 SGHTA, CDR2 FQGNSA. This CDR3 comprises 16 residues. The CDR3 region has the DNA TGTGCCAGCAGCGTGACAGGGGGGTACCTCAATCAGCCCCAGCATTTT. It yields the protein CASSVTGGYLNQPQHF.

This clone was observed a handful of times. The CDR3 protein is CASSITPSGYTGELFF. CDR3 DNA sequence: TGTGCCAGTAGTATAACCCCTAGCGGTTACACCGGGGAGCTGTTTTTT. The chain employs TRBV19 and TRBJ2-2, with 7 positions matching TRBD2. The J segment lost 3 bases and the V segment lost 2 bases, leaving 6 bases of the junction unmatched. This CDR3 is 16 amino acids long. Germline CDR1 is LNHDA and CDR2 is SQIVND (reference sequence).

This CDR3 reads CASSSSVATAPQETQYF. The DNA for the CDR3 is TGCGCCAGCAGCTCCTCGGTGGCGACGGCCCCCCAAGAGACCCAGTACTTC. This rearrangement joins TRBV5-1 to TRBJ2-5; D unclear. The CDR3 spans 17 residues. CDR1 and CDR2 from the germline V gene are SGHRS and YFSETQ. Trimming cost V 3 bases and J 1 base, with 19 bases left between them.

This chain uses TRBV5-1 with TRBJ1-1; TRBD1 matches at 7 bases. Germline CDR1 is SGHRS and CDR2 is YFSETQ. Trimming took 2 bases from V and 2 from J; bases not matched to a gene: 6. CDR3 length: 15 amino acids. Here the CDR3 reads CASSFGDRRNTEAFF. Written as DNA, the CDR3 is TGCGCCAGCAGCTTCGGGGACAGAAGAAACACTGAAGCTTTCTTT.

The chain uses TRBV10-1 and TRBJ2-2; D might be TRBD1 or TRBD2, each matching 5 bases. V was shortened by 4 bases and J by 7 bases, with 13 bases between the two germline ends. CDR3 size: 14 residues. CDR1 WNHNN and CDR2 SYGVQD come from the germline V gene (reference sequence). CDR3 DNA: TGCGCCAGCAGTGCTCACGGGGCCAACGGGGAGCTGTTTTTT. This gives the protein CASSAHGANGELFF.

A single count supports this clone. The V gene is TRBV7-2, the J gene TRBJ1-1; D not certain. Per the germline V gene, CDR1 is SGHTA and CDR2 is FQGNSA. With 5 bases removed from V and 1 base from J, the gap between germline ends came to 11 bases. CDR3 length: 14 residues. The CDR3 is CASSRGPSNTEAFF. The CDR3 DNA reads as TGTGCCAGCAGCCGTGGTCCATCGAACACTGAAGCTTTCTTT.

The genes are TRBV19 and TRBJ1-2, with 7 positions matching TRBD1. Per the germline V gene, CDR1 is LNHDA and CDR2 is SQIVND (reference sequence). J lost 8 bases, V lost 8 bases, and 17 bases had no gene match. The CDR3 sequence is 15 residues long. Here the CDR3 reads CASSTPGQLLRGYTF. CDR3 in DNA: TGTGCCAGTTCAACTCCGGGACAGTTGCTAAGGGGCTACACCTTC.

CDR3 nucleotide sequence: TGCGCCAGCAGCCCTCTTGGCTCAGGGGAAACCGGGGAGCTGTTTTTT. Protein product: CASSPLGSGETGELFF. This chain joins TRBV5-1 and TRBJ2-2, with D possibly matching TRBD1 (6 bases). CDR1 is SGHRS and CDR2 is YFSETQ in the germline V gene. The germline V and J ends were trimmed by 4 bases and 5 bases, with 18 bases remaining between them. The CDR3 runs 16 residues.

The chain employs TRBV15 and TRBJ1-2, with TRBD1 matching over 8 bases. Germline V CDR1 and CDR2: LNHNV, YYDKDF (reference sequence). The V segment lost 2 bases and the J segment 2 bases; nucleotides outside the gene matches: 10. The CDR3 loop spans 17 amino acids. The CDR3 reads CATSRRFGTGLNYGYTF. For the CDR3, the DNA is TGTGCCACCAGCAGAAGGTTCGGGACAGGATTAAACTATGGCTACACCTTC. The whole variable domain, filled in from reference TRBV15 and TRBJ1-2, reads DAMVIQNPRYQVTQFGKPVTLSCSQTLNHNVMYWYQQKSSQAPKLLFHYYDKDFNNEADTPDNFQSRRPNTSFCFLDIRSPGLGDTAMYLCATSRRFGTGLNYGYTFGSGTRLTVV.

The V and J genes are TRBV4-1 and TRBJ1-2; D perhaps matches TRBD1 (5 bases). Germline assignment: CDR1 MGHRA and CDR2 YSYEKL. The CDR3 covers 15 residues. Trimming took off 1 base at V and 3 bases at J, with 12 bases between the two ends. CDR3 residues: CASSQVISTDYGYTF. For the CDR3, the DNA is TGCGCCAGCAGCCAAGTTATTTCGACAGACTATGGCTACACCTTC.

V usage is TRBV12-5 and J usage is TRBJ2-1; 10 nucleotides match TRBD2. CDR1 is LGHNT, CDR2 FRNRAP, per germline. This CDR3 has 18 amino acids. Unmatched junction bases numbered 13, after V lost 0 bases and J lost 8 bases. CDR3 bases: TGTGCTAGTGGTTTGGTAGTCTCGAGAGCGGGAGGGCCTTATGAGCAGTTCTTC. Encoded protein: CASGLVVSRAGGPYEQFF.

This chain connects TRBV11-3 to TRBJ2-7; the match to TRBD2 covers 16 bases. Germline V gives CDR1 SGHNT, CDR2 YENEEA. The V segment lost 5 bases and the J segment 7 bases; nucleotides outside the gene matches: 20. There are 20 residues in the CDR3. The CDR3 coding sequence is TGTGCCAGCAGCGACAAAGGGACTAGCGGGAGGGCCGGACAAAGGTGGGAGCAGTACTTC. Protein product: CASSDKGTSGRAGQRWEQYF.

J is TRBJ2-3 and V is TRBV10-3; TRBD1 is a possible D gene (6 bases). Germline V gives CDR1 ENHRY, CDR2 SYGVKD. Trimming stripped 2 bases from V and 4 bases from J, with 7 bases between. This CDR3 comprises 13 residues. CDR3 nucleotides: TGTGCCATCAGTGAGGGACAGTCAGATACGCAGTATTTT. Translated: CAISEGQSDTQYF.

In the case of this clone: Germline and junction disagree at one end, which may indicate a read error. The J gene is TRBJ2-2, the V gene TRBV6-4, with D tentatively TRBD2 (6 bases). The CDR3 covers 16 residues. The V gene's germline CDR1 is MRHNA and CDR2 SNTAGT. This chain's CDR3 is CVSSDSGTSDTGELFF. The CDR3 DNA reads as TGTGTCAGCAGTGACTCCGGGACTTCAGACACCGGAGAGCTGTTTTTT.

The chain uses TRBV5-1 and TRBJ1-3, with D uncertain. The CDR3 totals 16 residues. V was clipped by 2 bases and J by 0 bases, with 12 bases between them. Germline CDR1 is SGHRS and CDR2 is YFSETQ. The CDR3 sequence: CASSFTELNSGNTIYF. In DNA, the CDR3 is TGCGCCAGCAGCTTCACGGAACTCAACTCTGGAAACACCATATATTTT.

The chain couples TRBV29-1 to TRBJ2-3; weak D call: TRBD1 (6 bases). Germline-derived CDR1 and CDR2 are SQVTM and ANQGSEA. V dropped 5 bases and J dropped 4 bases, with 19 bases sitting between them. The CDR3 is made up of 15 amino acids. The CDR3 DNA is TGCAGCGTTCCCCCGACAGGCTCTTGGGCAGATACGCAGTATTTT. It encodes CSVPPTGSWADTQYF.